The next 12 T cell receptor beta chains were all read from a single sample in a study of blood T cell repertoires in COVID-19 (dated by TCRdb to the early 2020s). Receptor amplification or capture employed the immunoSEQ multiplex PCR assay. Here the immuneACCESS table is served through TCRdb, limited to in-frame sequences with V and J called. Missing clones are a known gap in these copies; in checked studies unresolved V genes cover under half, and the rest lacks a known reason. The sample includes 60,000 to 85,000 clones, with 80% to 90% observed a single time. The top ten clones comprise over 35% of the sample. The sample was peripheral blood. The receptors were sampled from a man between 65 and 85 years old with acute or convalescent COVID-19.

The chain employs TRBV6-1 and TRBJ1-5, with D perhaps matching TRBD1 (6 bases). CDR3 length: 14 residues. The V end was cut by 1 base, the J end by 6 bases, with 10 bases between. The germline V gene has CDR1 MNHNS and CDR2 SASEGT. DNA of the CDR3: TGTGCCAGCAGTGAAGGAGGGGGTCGTCAGCCCCAGCATTTT. Translated: CASSEGGGRQPQHF.

This chain connects TRBV5-1 to TRBJ2-2; 7 bases fit TRBD1. Germline V gene data show CDR1 as SGHRS and CDR2 as YFSETQ. The CDR3 covers 15 residues. J lost 9 bases, V lost 4 bases, and 12 bases had no gene match. For the CDR3, the DNA is TGCGCCAGCAGCCCCGGGACAGAAGGGACCCGGGAGCTGTTTTTT. Translation: CASSPGTEGTRELFF.

The V and J genes are TRBV11-3 and TRBJ2-5; 8 bases match TRBD2. This CDR3 is built from 15 residues. Trimming removed 4 bases from V and 7 bases from J; junction bases left unmatched: 11. Germline values: CDR1 SGHNT, CDR2 YENEEA. Here the CDR3 DNA reads TGTGCCAGCAGCTCCCAGACGGGAGGGCCGGGGACCCAGTACTTC. Protein sequence: CASSSQTGGPGTQYF.

This chain joins TRBV18 and TRBJ1-1; 10 bases line up with TRBD1. The J segment lost 13 bases and the V segment lost 5 bases, leaving 10 bases of the junction unmatched. The CDR3 is 13 residues long. Germline V CDR1 and CDR2: KGHSH, LQKENI. The CDR3 nucleotides are TGTGCCAGCTCAAAACTCGGTCGGGACAGGGGTTTCTTT. It specifies CASSKLGRDRGFF. Full variable domain (remainder filled in from reference TRBV18 and TRBJ1-1): NAGVMQNPRHLVRRRGQEARLRCSPMKGHSHVYWYRQLPEEGLKFMVYLQKENIIDESGMPKERFSAEFPKEGPSILRIQQVVRGDSAAYFCASSKLGRDRGFFGQGTRLTVV.

The V call is TRBV5-4, the J call TRBJ1-6, with D possibly being TRBD1 (6 bases). This CDR3 is 14 amino acids long. V was trimmed by 4 bases and J by 6 bases, leaving 11 bases between them. CDR1 and CDR2 (germline): SGHNT, YYREEE (reference sequence). Here the CDR3 DNA reads TGTGCCAGCAGCCAACGGGGGGCTAATTCACCCCTCCACTTT. This gives the protein CASSQRGANSPLHF. The full variable domain, rest sourced from reference TRBV5-4 and TRBJ1-6, is ETGVTQSPTHLIKTRGQQVTLRCSSQSGHNTVSWYQQALGQGPQFIFQYYREEENGRGNFPPRFSGLQFPNYSSELNVNALELDDSALYLCASSQRGANSPLHFGNGTRLTVT.

With regard to this clone: Other DNA sequences in this specimen translate into the identical CDR3. The rearrangement links TRBV19 to TRBJ2-5, with TRBD1 matching 9 bases. The germline V gene has CDR1 LNHDA and CDR2 SQIVND (reference sequence). The CDR3 totals 14 residues. Trimming took 4 bases from V and 5 from J; bases not matched to a gene: 5. CDR3 region: CASSTTGGGETQYF. CDR3 in DNA: TGTGCCAGTAGTACCACAGGGGGCGGGGAGACCCAGTACTTC.

This chain joins TRBV5-6 and TRBJ2-1; perhaps TRBD1 as D (6 bases). CDR1 SGHDT and CDR2 YYEEEE come from the germline V gene. With 7 bases removed from V and 4 bases from J, the gap between germline ends came to 15 bases. This CDR3 comprises 14 residues. CDR3 coding DNA: TGTGCCAGCTCCCAGGGGCGGTTATACAATGAGCAGTTCTTC. Amino acid sequence: CASSQGRLYNEQFF.

Only a few counts were recorded for this clone. This chain joins TRBV3-1 (or the pseudogene TRBV3-2) and TRBJ1-2, with 7 bases that match TRBD1. Germline V gene sequence: CDR1 LGHDT, CDR2 YNNKEL (reference sequence). V lost 2 bases to trimming and J lost 8 bases; unmatched junction nucleotides: 5. This CDR3 is 13 amino acids long. Here the CDR3 reads CASSQWQGVGYTF. CDR3 DNA: TGTGCCAGCAGCCAATGGCAGGGGGTAGGCTACACCTTC.

This chain uses TRBV6-4 with TRBJ1-5; D gene ambiguous. The V gene's germline CDR1 is MRHNA and CDR2 SNTAGT. The CDR3 contains 13 residues. Trimming took off 8 bases at V and 3 bases at J, with 11 bases between the two ends. DNA of the CDR3: TGTGCCAGCCCCCCCCAGGACAATCAGCCCCAGCATTTT. This gives the protein CASPPQDNQPQHF.

The chain employs TRBV7-2 and TRBJ2-6; 7 bases line up with TRBD2. V lost 7 bases to trimming and J lost 4 bases; unmatched junction nucleotides: 7. This CDR3 spans 15 amino acids. Germline V gene sequence: CDR1 SGHTA, CDR2 FQGNSA. The CDR3 DNA sequence: TGTGCCAGCACCCGGGGAGGGGCCGGGGCCAACGTCCTGACTTTC. This encodes CASTRGGAGANVLTF. Full variable domain (remainder filled in from reference TRBV7-2 and TRBJ2-6): GAGVSQSPSNKVTEKGKDVELRCDPISGHTALYWYRQSLGQGLEFLIYFQGNSAPDKSGLPSDRFSAERTGGSVSTLTIQRTQQEDSAVYLCASTRGGAGANVLTFGAGSRLTVL.

The rearrangement uses TRBV7-3 and TRBJ1-2; 9 nucleotides match TRBD1. V gave up 5 bases and J gave up 6 bases; unmatched junction bases: 10. Looked up from germline, CDR1 is SGHTA and CDR2 is FQGTGA. The CDR3 sequence is 15 residues long. CDR3 region: CASSLGTGRADGYTF. CDR3 sequence (DNA): TGTGCCAGCAGCCTCGGGACAGGGCGAGCGGATGGCTACACCTTC.

The gene calls are TRBV4-2 and TRBJ1-2; 9 bases match TRBD1. The CDR3 sequence is 14 residues long. V dropped 5 bases and J dropped 4; count of bases not matched to a gene: 5. Germline V lookup: CDR1 LGHNA, CDR2 YNFKEQ. The CDR3 bases are TGTGCCAGCAGCTCTTCGACAGGGGGCTATGGCTACACCTTC. It is translated as CASSSSTGGYGYTF.